The source of this T cell receptor beta chain is a study of blood T cell repertoires in COVID-19. V was shortened by 6 bases and J by 0 bases, with 6 bases between the two germline ends. Germline assignment: CDR1 KGHSH and CDR2 LQKENI. The CDR3 contains 14 residues. TCRdb's copy holds only in-frame clones and misses some; the assay was immunoSEQ multiplex PCR. The sample has 150,000 or so clones; around 84% are singletons. Concerning this clone: The sample holds other DNA sequences that translate to the same CDR3.

The rearrangement joins TRBV18 to TRBJ2-6; no definite D call. This TCR was recovered from a woman in her fifties or sixties who had recovered from COVID-19. Material: PBMCs or T cells enriched from blood (not recorded which). The CDR3 DNA sequence: TGTGCCAGCTCTCCTAGCTCTGGGGCCAACGTCCTGACTTTC. It translates to CASSPSSGANVLTF.